This TCR beta chain derives from a study of cytomegalovirus exposure and HLA in healthy donors. About this clone itself: Its antigen remains unknown.

The study ran its PCR with 60 Vbeta and 13 Jbeta primers. Using immunoSEQ multiplex PCR, the repertoire was profiled, and TCRdb retains in-frame clones only, with some absent. The record lists 200,000 to 250,000 clones, of which the ten most abundant hold roughly 0.98%. Trimming removed 3 bases from V and 1 base from J, with 10 bases in between. This CDR3 spans 14 amino acids. The germline V gene has CDR1 KGHSH and CDR2 LQKENI. Overall study results and limits: Accurate prediction of HLA-A and HLA-B alleles (for most subjects) was reportedly achieved from TCR beta sequences. Researchers counted 180 or so TCR beta chains as cytomegalovirus-associated. In a later analysis, most CMV-associated TCR beta chains appeared HLA-restricted. Sequencing probably produced one cluster of sequence variants that were highly shared.

Material for sequencing was PBMCs. This chain links TRBV18 with TRBJ2-7; D not certain. This receptor was identified in a woman in her thirties in good health and CMV-seropositive. CDR3 coding DNA: TGTGCCAGCTCACCGGATGTGGAGTCCTACGAGCAGTACTTC. This translates into CASSPDVESYEQYF.